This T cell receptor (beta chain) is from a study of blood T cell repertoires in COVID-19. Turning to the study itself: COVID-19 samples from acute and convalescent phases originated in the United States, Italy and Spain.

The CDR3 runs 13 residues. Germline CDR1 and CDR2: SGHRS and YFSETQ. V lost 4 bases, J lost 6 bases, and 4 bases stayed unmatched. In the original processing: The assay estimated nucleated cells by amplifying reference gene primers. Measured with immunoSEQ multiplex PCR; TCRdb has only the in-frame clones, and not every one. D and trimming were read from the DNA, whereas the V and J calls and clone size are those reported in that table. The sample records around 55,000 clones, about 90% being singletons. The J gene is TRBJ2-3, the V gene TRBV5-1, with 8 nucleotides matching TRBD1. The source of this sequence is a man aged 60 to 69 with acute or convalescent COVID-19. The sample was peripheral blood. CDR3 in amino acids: CASSVQGEDTQYF. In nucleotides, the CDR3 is TGCGCCAGCAGCGTACAGGGGGAGGATACGCAGTATTTT.